This passage covers 2 T cell receptor beta chains from one sample sequenced in a study of immune evolution from preneoplasia to lung adenocarcinoma. Clones were sequenced by immunoSEQ multiplex PCR, and TCRdb holds only the in-frame ones, with some missing. The sample lists some 1,300 clones; over 75% were seen once. The sample taken for sequencing was FFPE adjacent normal lung tissue. These receptors were collected from a person in their sixties or seventies with lung adenocarcinoma.

V is TRBV7-2 and J is TRBJ1-1; D is undetermined. Trimming left V 1 base short and J 4 bases short, with 7 bases between. This CDR3 is built from 13 residues. Per the germline V gene, CDR1 is SGHTA and CDR2 is FQGNSA. The DNA of the CDR3 is TGTGCCAGCAGCTTAGACTCCGCCACTGAAGCTTTCTTT. Its protein is CASSLDSATEAFF.

The CDR3 spells CASSLDSTVFNYGYTF. CDR3 DNA: TGTGCCAGCAGCTTGGACTCGACAGTTTTTAACTATGGCTACACCTTC. The chain links TRBV5-4 to TRBJ1-2; possibly TRBD1 for D (5 bases). Germline CDR1 reads SGHNT; CDR2 reads YYREEE (reference sequence). This CDR3 contains 16 residues. The V and J ends lost 0 bases and 1 base respectively, with 13 bases between them.